This T cell receptor beta chain emerged from a study of blood T cell repertoires in COVID-19. In the study overall: Whether acute or convalescent, the COVID-19 samples came from the United States, Italy and Spain. The cDNA or gDNA used as material had been derived from T cells, B-cell-depleted T cells, or PBMCs.

In Seattle, patients joined the study during active infection and were tracked longitudinally. The CDR3 has 13 residues. V lost 6 bases and J lost 2, with 10 bases in between. Per germline, CDR1 SNHLY and CDR2 FYNNEI. Original analysis: From reference gene primer amplification, estimates of nucleated cell counts were derived. Profiling relied on immunoSEQ multiplex PCR, and the TCRdb table lists in-frame clones only, not all of them. V, J and clone size reflect that table, while D and trimming were determined from the DNA. The table lists hundreds of thousands of clones, around nine tenths of them singletons.

Sequencing was performed on peripheral blood. This receptor was taken from a woman aged 70-85 years with COVID-19, enrolled during active disease. The chain links TRBV2 to TRBJ2-5, with no clear D. Here the CDR3 DNA reads TGTGCCAGCAGCTTTCAGTTTCAAGAGACCCAGTACTTC. Encoded protein: CASSFQFQETQYF. Full variable domain (remainder filled in from reference TRBV2 and TRBJ2-5): EPEVTQTPSHQVTQMGQEVILRCVPISNHLYFYWYRQILGQKVEFLVSFYNNEISEKSEIFDDQFSVERPDGSNFTLKIRSTKLEDSAMYFCASSFQFQETQYFGPGTRLLVL.